Sequencing of this TCR beta chain was carried out in a study of CD8 T cells in Susac syndrome. A quantity of about 0.5 to 1 ug RNA underwent reverse transcription using random hexamers. Amplification of TCR beta CDR3 was carried out by immunoSEQ multiplex PCR, which covered 54 Vbeta and 13 Jbeta segments. One entry per CDR3 protein, called by TCRdb with MiXCR from the immunoSEQ multiplex PCR reads. The table has about 160,000 distinct CDR3 sequences, 93% seen once. This clonotype has a single count. The germline gives CDR1 MNHNS, CDR2 SASEGT. This CDR3 has 16 residues. Trimming took 5 bases from V and 5 from J; bases not matched to a gene: 10. High-throughput TCR beta sequencing covered peripheral CD8+ and CD4+ T cells. Healthy donors acted as controls, with matching for age and sex. TEMRA cells were FACS-enriched, unlike CD8+ and CD4+ T cells, which were negatively isolated.

The sequence was collected from a human donor in good health. The chain has TRBV6-1 and TRBJ2-2, with 8 bases matching TRBD2. The sequenced sample was CD4+ T cells from PBMCs. CDR3 region: CASSRYGGAVTGELFF. The CDR3 DNA reads TGTGCCAGCAGTCGATACGGGGGGGCCGTGACCGGGGAGCTGTTTTTT.